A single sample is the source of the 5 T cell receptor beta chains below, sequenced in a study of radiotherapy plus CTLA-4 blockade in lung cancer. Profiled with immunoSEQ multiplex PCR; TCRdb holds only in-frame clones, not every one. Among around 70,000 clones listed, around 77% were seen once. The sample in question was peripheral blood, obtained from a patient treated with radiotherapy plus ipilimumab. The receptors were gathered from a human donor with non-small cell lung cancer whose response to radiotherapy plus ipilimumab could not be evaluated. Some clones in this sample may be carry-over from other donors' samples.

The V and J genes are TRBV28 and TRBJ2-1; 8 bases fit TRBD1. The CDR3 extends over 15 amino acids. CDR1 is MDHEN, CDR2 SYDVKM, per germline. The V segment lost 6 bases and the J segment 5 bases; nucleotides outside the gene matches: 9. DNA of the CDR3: TGTGCCAGCAGACCGGACAGGGTGGCCAACAATGAGCAGTTCTTC. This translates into CASRPDRVANNEQFF. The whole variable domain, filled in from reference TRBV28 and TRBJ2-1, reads DVKVTQSSRYLVKRTGEKVFLECVQDMDHENMFWYRQDPGLGLRLIYFSYDVKMKEKGDIPEGYSVSREKKERFSLILESASTNQTSMYLCASRPDRVANNEQFFGPGTRLTVL.

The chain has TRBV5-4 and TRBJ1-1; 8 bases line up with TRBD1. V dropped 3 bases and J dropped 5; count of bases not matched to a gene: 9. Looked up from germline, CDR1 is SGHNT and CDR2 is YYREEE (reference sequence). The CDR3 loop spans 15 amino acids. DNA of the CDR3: TGTGCCAGCAGCTCTTCAGGGGGCCGGGGGACTGAAGCTTTCTTT. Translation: CASSSSGGRGTEAFF.

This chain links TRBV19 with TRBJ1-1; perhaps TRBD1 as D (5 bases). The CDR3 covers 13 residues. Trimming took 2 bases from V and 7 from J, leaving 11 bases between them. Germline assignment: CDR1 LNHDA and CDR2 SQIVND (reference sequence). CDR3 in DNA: TGTGCCAGTAGTATAAGGGGAAGCGATGAAGCTTTCTTT. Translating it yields CASSIRGSDEAFF.

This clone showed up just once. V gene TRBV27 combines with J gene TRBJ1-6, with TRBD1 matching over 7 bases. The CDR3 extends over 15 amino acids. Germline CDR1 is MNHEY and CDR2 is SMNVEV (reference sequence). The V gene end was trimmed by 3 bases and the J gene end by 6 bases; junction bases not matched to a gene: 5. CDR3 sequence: CASSLRGRANSPLHF. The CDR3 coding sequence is TGTGCCAGCAGTTTGAGGGGGCGCGCTAATTCACCCCTCCACTTT.

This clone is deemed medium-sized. CDR3 sequence (DNA): TGTGCCAGCAGCTCCACAGGGGGCGATGAAAAACTGTTTTTT. It specifies CASSSTGGDEKLFF. The chain couples TRBV7-9 to TRBJ1-4; 9 bases agree with TRBD1. J gave up 6 bases and V 4 bases, and 3 bases lay outside the gene matches. Germline V CDR1 and CDR2: SEHNR, FQNEAQ (reference sequence). This CDR3 contains 14 residues.